This TCR beta chain came from a study of control samples from healthy donors and cancer patients. Only one count was recorded for this clone. Assay: immunoSEQ multiplex PCR; the TCRdb copy retains only in-frame clones and omits some. Here the sample spans about 160,000 clones, about 90% being singletons. The source of this sequence is a man aged 30 to 45 in good health. Material for sequencing was blood.

CDR3 sequence: CASSLGLVDEQYF. The DNA of the CDR3 is TGTGCCAGCAGCTTAGGATTAGTTGACGAGCAGTACTTC. The chain combines TRBV11-2 with TRBJ2-7; D is unresolved. V was pared by 1 base and J by 5 bases, with 9 bases between. This CDR3 spans 13 amino acids. The germline V gene encodes CDR1 SGHAT and CDR2 FQNNGV.